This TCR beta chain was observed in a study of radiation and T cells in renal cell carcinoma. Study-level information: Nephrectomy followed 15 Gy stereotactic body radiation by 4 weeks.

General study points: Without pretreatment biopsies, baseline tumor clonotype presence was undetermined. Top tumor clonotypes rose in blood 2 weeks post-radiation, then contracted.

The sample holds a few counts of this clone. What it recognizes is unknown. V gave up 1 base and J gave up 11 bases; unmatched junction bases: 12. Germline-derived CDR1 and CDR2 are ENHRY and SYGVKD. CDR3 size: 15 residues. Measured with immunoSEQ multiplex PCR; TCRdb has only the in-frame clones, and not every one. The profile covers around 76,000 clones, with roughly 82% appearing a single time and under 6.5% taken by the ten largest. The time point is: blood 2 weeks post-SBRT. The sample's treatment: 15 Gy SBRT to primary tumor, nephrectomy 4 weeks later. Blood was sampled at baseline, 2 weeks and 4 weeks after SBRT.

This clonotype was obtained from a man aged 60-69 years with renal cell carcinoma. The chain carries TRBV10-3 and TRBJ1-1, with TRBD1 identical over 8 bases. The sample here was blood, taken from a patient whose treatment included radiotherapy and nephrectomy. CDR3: CAISEFEQGGDDAFF. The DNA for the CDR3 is TGTGCCATCAGTGAGTTTGAACAGGGGGGGGATGACGCTTTCTTT.